This TCR beta chain stems from a study of a mutant IDH1 vaccine in newly diagnosed glioma. Turning to the study itself: There were eight vaccinations for patients, given in weeks 1, 3, 5, 7, 11, 15, 19 and 23. Treated patients, approximately 60% male and approximately 38% female, averaged 40.4 years of age.

The CDR3 has 16 residues. V gave up 3 bases and J gave up 2 bases; unmatched junction bases: 5. CDR1 is MDHEN and CDR2 is SYDVKM in the germline V gene. On this clone: Antigen: not known.

Clones were read by immunoSEQ multiplex PCR, and TCRdb kept only the in-frame ones, dropping some. Altogether 50,000 to 60,000 clones are present, around 80% being singletons, with the ten largest covering around 5.3%. Time point here: week 5, during vaccination. In every dose of vaccine, 300 ug of mutant IDH1 20-mer peptide was given alongside topical imiquimod. The V call is TRBV28, the J call TRBJ2-1; 9 positions match TRBD1. The sample here was PBMCs, taken from a glioma patient whose treatment included an IDH1 peptide vaccine. This TCR came from a man in his fifties with glioma. The CDR3 region has the DNA TGTGCCAGCAGTTTTGCGGGACAGGGCCCCTACAATGAGCAGTTCTTC. Translated, it gives CASSFAGQGPYNEQFF.